This is a list of T cell receptor beta chains from one sample in a study of Graves' ophthalmopathy and Graves' hyperthyroidism. TCRdb reanalysed the multiplex PCR reads using MiXCR and keeps one entry per CDR3 protein. The data hold about 370,000 distinct CDR3 sequences, with roughly a sixth observed a single time. The sequenced material came from peripheral blood. Receptor source: an adult woman with stable Graves' hyperthyroidism. The CDR3 runs from the conserved cysteine through the conserved F or W. The D gene is left open where the match is weak. Clone size, where shown, is once, few, many, or a class for clones that have expanded.

TRBJ1-2 | many | NA | TRBV7-2 | TGTGCCAGCAGCTACATGGACACCTATAACTATGGCTACACCTTC | CASSYMDTYNYGYTF
TRBJ2-7 | many | NA | TRBV4-1 | TGTGCCAGCAGTCAAGGTAACGAGCAGTACTTC | CASSQGNEQYF
TRBJ2-4 | many | NA | TRBV4-1 | TGCGCCAGCAGCCAAGGGACAGCACGCATGGGGGTAGCCAAAAACATTCAGTACTTC | CASSQGTARMGVAKNIQYF
TRBJ2-7 | many | NA | TRBV7-6 | TGTGCCAGCAGCTTAGGGGGGTCAGCAGGGTTTCGGGAGCAGTACTTC | CASSLGGSAGFREQYF
TRBJ2-7 | many | TRBD2 | TRBV7-2 | TGTGCCAGCAGCCGCGGGACTAGCGGGACCTACGAGCAGTACTTC | CASSRGTSGTYEQYF
TRBJ1-1 | NA | TRBD1 | TRBV7-2 | TGTGCCAGCAGCCCCCCCGGGACAGGGGTCACTGAAGCTTTCTTT | CASSPPGTGVTEAFF
TRBJ2-7 | many | NA | TRBV2 | TGTGCCAGCAGTGAATTTGGCGGGGCCAACTACGAGCAGTACTTC | CASSEFGGANYEQYF
TRBJ1-2 | many | TRBD1 | TRBV6-5 | TGTGCCAGCACCCGGACAGGGGGTACCCCCCATGGCTACACCTTC | CASTRTGGTPHGYTF
TRBJ1-5 | many | NA | TRBV25-1 | TGTGCCAGCAGTTTAGGGACGTTGGGCTCCAATCAGTCCCAGCATTTT | CASSLGTLGSNQSQHF
TRBJ2-2 | many | NA | TRBV3-1 | TGTGCCAGCAGCCAGACAGGGAGGACCGGGGAGCTGTTTTTT | CASSQTGRTGELFF
TRBJ2-7 | many | NA | TRBV30 | TGTGCCGGGATGATGGCATACGAGCAGTACTTC | CAGMMAYEQYF
TRBJ1-2 | NA | NA | TRBV28 | TGTGCCAGCACAATCGGTCCCCAGACGTACACCTTC | CASTIGPQTYTF
TRBJ1-1 | NA | NA | TRBV12-3/TRBV12-4 | TGTGCCAGCAAACACGCCCCCGGGCAGGGGAACACTGAAGCTTTCTTT | CASKHAPGQGNTEAFF
TRBJ1-2 | many | NA | TRBV6-1 | TGTGCCAGCCTGGGACCCACAGCCGTTAACTATGGCTACACCTTC | CASLGPTAVNYGYTF
TRBJ2-5 | NA | TRBD1 | TRBV10-3 | TGTGCTATCAGTGTCAGGGGGGAGACCCAGTACTTC | CAISVRGETQYF
TRBJ2-7 | NA | NA | TRBV5-5 | TGTGCCAGCAGCTTCGCCAGGGCTACCTACGAGCAGTACTTC | CASSFARATYEQYF
TRBJ2-4 | NA | TRBD1 | TRBV19 | TGTGCCAGTAGTAAACCCCCGGACAGGGGGCTGGTAACCAAAAACATTCAGTACTTC | CASSKPPDRGLVTKNIQYF
TRBJ1-2 | many | TRBD1 | TRBV12-3/TRBV12-4 | TGTGCCAGCAGTTCCCAGGGGGCTCGTGGCTACACCTTC | CASSSQGARGYTF
TRBJ2-7 | NA | NA | TRBV4-1 | TGCGCCAGCAGCCAAGATCGGTTTGGGTCCGAGCAGTACTTC | CASSQDRFGSEQYF
TRBJ1-6 | few | NA | TRBV6-1 | TGTGCCAGCAATAGCCCGGGACGGAATTCACCCCTCCACTTT | CASNSPGRNSPLHF
TRBJ2-4 | many | TRBD2 | TRBV5-5 | TGTGCCAGCACCGACGGACTAGCGGGAAACATTCAGTACTTC | CASTDGLAGNIQYF
TRBJ2-7 | NA | NA | TRBV29-1 | TGCAGCGTTGAACGGCAGGGTGGGGGCGAGCAGTACTTC | CSVERQGGGEQYF
TRBJ1-6 | many | NA | TRBV6-1 | TGTGCCAGCAGTGGGGGACCAGCAAATTCACCCCTCCACTTT | CASSGGPANSPLHF
TRBJ2-7 | NA | NA | TRBV5-1 | TGCGCCAGCAGCTTGGCTTCAAGATCCTACGAGCAGTACTTC | CASSLASRSYEQYF
TRBJ2-5 | many | TRBD1 | TRBV4-3 | TGCGCCAGCAGCCAAGACCCCAGGGGGTCGGGAGAGACCCAGTACTTC | CASSQDPRGSGETQYF
TRBJ2-6 | many | NA | TRBV6-1 | TGTGCCAGCAGTGAAGGGGCAGCTGGGGCCAACGTCCTGACTTTC | CASSEGAAGANVLTF
TRBJ1-2 | many | NA | TRBV12-3/TRBV12-4 | TGTGCCAGCAGCGGACTAGCAGGAGGGAACTATGGCTACACCTTC | CASSGLAGGNYGYTF
TRBJ1-5 | many | NA | TRBV28 | TGTGCCAGCAGTTTAGCAGATTCAAAAAATCAGCCCCAGCATTTT | CASSLADSKNQPQHF
TRBJ1-1 | many | NA | TRBV5-6 | TGTGCCAGCAGCCCCCGGCGGAAGAACACTGAAGCTTTCTTT | CASSPRRKNTEAFF
TRBJ2-2 | NA | NA | TRBV6-5 | TGTGCCAGCAGTTGGAGGGACGGCACTCCCGGGGAGCTGTTTTTT | CASSWRDGTPGELFF
TRBJ2-5 | many | TRBD1 | TRBV29-1 | TGCAGCGTTGAAGATCTAGGGACAGGGGGCGCAGCGGAGACCCAGTACTTC | CSVEDLGTGGAAETQYF
TRBJ1-1 | NA | TRBD1 | TRBV25-1 | TGTGCCAGCAGCTACGGAAACAGGGGATTAGTCCCTATAATTAGCACTGAAGCTTTCTTT | CASSYGNRGLVPIISTEAFF
TRBJ2-7 | many | NA | TRBV25-1 | TGTGCCAGCAGTGACTCCGGACTTACCGAGCAGTACTTC | CASSDSGLTEQYF
TRBJ1-3 | few | TRBD1 | TRBV7-2 | TGTGCCAGCGGACAGGGAACTGGAAACACCATATATTTT | CASGQGTGNTIYF
TRBJ1-2 | NA | TRBD1 | TRBV19 | TGTGCCAGTAGTCCTCCGGGGACAGGGATTTACTATGGCTACACCTTC | CASSPPGTGIYYGYTF
TRBJ1-6 | many | TRBD1 | TRBV27 | TGTGCCAGCAGTCCCCATGACAGGGCGCATTCACCCCTCCACTTT | CASSPHDRAHSPLHF
TRBJ2-7 | many | NA | TRBV7-7 | TGTGCTAGCAGCTTAGAGGTGGGTTCGAGGGAGCAGTACTTC | CASSLEVGSREQYF
TRBJ1-6 | NA | TRBD1 | TRBV7-8 | TGTGCCAGCAGCCCGGGACAGGGGATTGTTTCCAACTCACCCCTCCACTTT | CASSPGQGIVSNSPLHF
TRBJ1-6 | NA | NA | TRBV10-2 | TGCGCCAGCAGTGGGGACGGGGATAATTCGCACCTCCACTTT | CASSGDGDNSHLHF
TRBJ2-5 | NA | NA | TRBV19 | TGTGCCAGTGGGACAGTCGGCCGGGAGGAGACCCAGTACTTC | CASGTVGREETQYF
TRBJ1-5 | many | NA | TRBV15 | TGTGCCACCAGTCCCGGGAGGAGCAATCAGCCCCAGCATTTT | CATSPGRSNQPQHF
TRBJ2-3 | many | NA | TRBV7-3 | TGTGCCAGCAGCCTGGTGGGGGGTGACCTCACAGATACGCAGTATTTT | CASSLVGGDLTDTQYF
TRBJ2-7 | few | NA | TRBV5-1 | TGCGCCAGCAGCGCGGGTGCGGAAAACTACGAGCAGTACTTC | CASSAGAENYEQYF
TRBJ2-7 | many | TRBD2 | TRBV6-1 | TGTGCCAGCAGCCTCGGGACTACCAGGTCCTACGAGCAGTACTTC | CASSLGTTRSYEQYF
TRBJ1-2 | NA | NA | TRBV6-2/TRBV6-3 | TGTGCCAGCAGGGGGACCGGGGCGCGGGGCTACACCTTC | CASRGTGARGYTF
TRBJ1-1 | many | NA | TRBV28 | TGTGCCAGCAGTCCCGACACTACTTACACTGAAGCTTTCTTT | CASSPDTTYTEAFF
TRBJ2-2 | many | TRBD2 | TRBV6-2/TRBV6-3 | TGTGCCAGCAGTTACGGCCCCGGACTAGCGGTCGCCACCGGGGAGCTGTTTTTT | CASSYGPGLAVATGELFF
TRBJ1-1 | many | NA | TRBV12-3/TRBV12-4 | TGCGCCAGCAGCTTTGGAGGGGTCACTGAAGCTTTCTTT | CASSFGGVTEAFF
TRBJ1-5 | NA | NA | TRBV6-2/TRBV6-3 | TGTGCCAGCAAACCTCGAGGGAGCCCTAGCAATCAGCCCCAGCATTTT | CASKPRGSPSNQPQHF
TRBJ2-7 | NA | NA | TRBV18 | TGTGCCAGCTCACCCTCGGGTCCCGACTCCTACGAGCAGTACTTC | CASSPSGPDSYEQYF
TRBJ1-1 | many | TRBD1 | TRBV20-1 | TGCAGTGCTAGGGGGGACAGGGGGCGTTTGGACACTGAAGCTTTCTTT | CSARGDRGRLDTEAFF
TRBJ1-1 | NA | TRBD1 | TRBV6-2/TRBV6-3 | TGTGCCAGCAGACAAGGACAGGGGGGCATCGGCACTGAGGCTTTCTTT | CASRQGQGGIGTEAFF